The 21 T cell receptor beta chains below all came from one sample that was sequenced in a study of T cells expressing NK-cell markers. TCRdb re-called the 5' RACE reads, yielding one record per CDR3 amino acid sequence without DNA. The sample totals 200,000 to 300,000 distinct CDR3 sequences. The sample was blood T cells: a sorted CD56 or NKG2C T cell subset, CD4+ or CD8+ T cells, or bulk PBMC T cells (not recorded which). The source is a woman between 18 and 75 years old in good health.

J is TRBJ1-1 and V is TRBV20-1; lacking DNA, the TRBD1 call made by TCRdb goes unchecked. Germline lookup yields CDR1 DFQATT and CDR2 SNEGSKA (reference sequence). The CDR3 length is 11 residues. The CDR3 is CSASRGAEAFF.

The chain carries TRBV28 and TRBJ1-1. The germline V gene has CDR1 MDHEN and CDR2 SYDVKM. There are 14 residues in the CDR3. CDR3 in amino acids: CASSFPRGNTEAFF.

The V and J genes are TRBV27 and TRBJ2-5; the D call of TRBD1 rests on TCRdb alone, since no DNA is present to check it. The CDR3 extends over 15 amino acids. Germline V gene data show CDR1 as MNHEY and CDR2 as SMNVEV (reference sequence). CDR3 sequence: CASSLTGTGKETQYF.

The V call is TRBV6-2 or TRBV6-3, the J call TRBJ2-1; TCRdb returns TRBD2, unconfirmable since there is no DNA. Germline V gives CDR1 MNHEY, CDR2 SVGEGT. CDR3 length equals 15 residues. CDR3 sequence reads: CASSYASGSAGRQFF.

The chain uses TRBV11-2 and TRBJ2-1; TCRdb gives TRBD1 as the D gene, but with no DNA this cannot be confirmed. The germline gives CDR1 SGHAT, CDR2 FQNNGV. The length of the CDR3 is 16 residues. CDR3 region: CASSLDGGQGGNEQFF.

The rearrangement uses TRBV5-1 and TRBJ1-2; TCRdb indicates TRBD1, and absent DNA this call remains unverified. The germline gives CDR1 SGHRS, CDR2 YFSETQ. CDR3 length: 14 amino acids. The CDR3 region is CASSQSTGNYGYTF. The variable domain in full, with the rest retrieved from reference TRBV5-1 and TRBJ1-2, is KAGVTQTPRYLIKTRGQQVTLSCSPISGHRSVSWYQQTPGQGLQFLFEYFSETQRNKGNFPGRFSGRQFSNSRSEMNVSTLELGDSALYLCASSQSTGNYGYTFGSGTRLTVV.

J is TRBJ2-4 and V is TRBV23-1; the TCRdb call, TRBD2, lacks DNA for checking. TRBV23-1 is recorded as an ORF, its role being uncertain. This CDR3 is 15 amino acids long. CDR3 residues: CASSQLLAGENIQYF.

CDR3 amino acids: CASSLLGQGLYGYTF. The chain couples TRBV7-2 to TRBJ1-2; the D call of TRBD1 rests on TCRdb alone, since no DNA is present to check it. The CDR3 is 15 residues long. Per the germline V gene, CDR1 is SGHTA and CDR2 is FQGNSA.

This chain connects TRBV5-1 to TRBJ1-4. This CDR3 comprises 16 residues. The germline CDR1 and CDR2 sequences are SGHRS and YFSETQ. CDR3 region: CASSLARETTNEKLFF.

The V gene is TRBV7-8, the J gene TRBJ2-1; TCRdb's D gene call, TRBD2, goes unchecked for lack of DNA. The CDR3 runs to 18 residues. In germline, CDR1 is SGHVS, CDR2 FQNEAQ. The CDR3 here is CASSRGTSSIGTRSEQFF.

V is TRBV19 and J is TRBJ2-3; the TRBD2 assignment by TCRdb is unverifiable without DNA. The germline gives CDR1 LNHDA, CDR2 SQIVND (reference sequence). The CDR3 contains 18 residues. The CDR3 here is CASSIPGLAGHSTDTQYF.

This chain uses TRBV10-3 with TRBJ2-1; the D call from TCRdb, TRBD2, cannot be confirmed without DNA. CDR3 length: 15 residues. Germline V lookup: CDR1 ENHRY, CDR2 SYGVKD. CDR3 sequence: CAIRDGTSGNNEQFF.

The V and J genes are TRBV20-1 and TRBJ1-1. This CDR3 contains 11 residues. The germline V gene encodes CDR1 DFQATT and CDR2 SNEGSKA (reference sequence). The CDR3 loop reads CAGTLNTEAFF.

The V gene is TRBV12-3 or TRBV12-4, the J gene TRBJ1-5. CDR3 size: 15 residues. The CDR3 is CASSSLQGPNQPQHF.

The rearrangement joins TRBV19 to TRBJ2-7; TCRdb reports TRBD2, a call that lacks DNA to check it against. Germline V gene sequence: CDR1 LNHDA, CDR2 SQIVND (reference sequence). The CDR3 contains 13 residues. The CDR3 loop is CASKVPRGGEQYF.

This CDR3 is CSAPDRISYGYTF. The chain has TRBV20-1 and TRBJ1-2; TCRdb's D call of TRBD1 is untestable without DNA. The length of the CDR3 is 13 residues. Germline V CDR1 and CDR2: DFQATT, SNEGSKA (reference sequence).

The chain links TRBV6-5 to TRBJ2-2; TCRdb outputs TRBD1, but without DNA this stays unchecked. This CDR3 is 16 amino acids long. Germline values: CDR1 MNHEY, CDR2 SVGAGI. CDR3 protein: CASSYRTGANTGELFF.

This chain joins TRBV7-2 and TRBJ2-3; the TRBD2 assignment by TCRdb is unverifiable without DNA. The CDR3 spans 17 residues. The germline V gene encodes CDR1 SGHTA and CDR2 FQGNSA. Here the CDR3 reads CASSLGGLAGGADTQYF.

The rearrangement uses TRBV7-3 and TRBJ2-6. From germline, CDR1 is SGHTA and CDR2 FQGTGA. The CDR3 has 14 residues. CDR3 sequence reads: CASSLIAGANVLTF.

V is TRBV12-3 or TRBV12-4 and J is TRBJ2-3; TCRdb outputs TRBD1, but without DNA this stays unchecked. The CDR3 runs 15 residues. CDR3 in amino acids: CASRTQGAGTDTQYF.

The rearrangement links TRBV12-3 or TRBV12-4 to TRBJ1-2; checking the TCRdb D call of TRBD1 is not possible without DNA. The CDR3 loop spans 13 amino acids. CDR3 loop: CASSRDRTVGYTF.